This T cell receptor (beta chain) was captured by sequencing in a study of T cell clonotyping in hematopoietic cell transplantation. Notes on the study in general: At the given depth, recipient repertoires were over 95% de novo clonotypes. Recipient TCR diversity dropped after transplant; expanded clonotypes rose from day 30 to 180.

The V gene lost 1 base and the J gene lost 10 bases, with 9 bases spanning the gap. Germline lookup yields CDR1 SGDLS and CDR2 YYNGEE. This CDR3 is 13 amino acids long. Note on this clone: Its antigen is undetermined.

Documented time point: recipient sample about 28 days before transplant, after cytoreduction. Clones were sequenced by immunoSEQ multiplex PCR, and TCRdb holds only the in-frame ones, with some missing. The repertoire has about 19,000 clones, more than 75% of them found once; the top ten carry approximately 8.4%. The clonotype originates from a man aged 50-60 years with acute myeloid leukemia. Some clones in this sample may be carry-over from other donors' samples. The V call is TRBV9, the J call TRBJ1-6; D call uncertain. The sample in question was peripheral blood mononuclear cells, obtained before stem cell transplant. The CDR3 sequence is CASSVTPGSPLHF. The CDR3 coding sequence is TGTGCCAGCAGCGTAACGCCGGGATCACCCCTCCACTTT. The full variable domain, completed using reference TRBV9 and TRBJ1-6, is DSGVTQTPKHLITATGQRVTLRCSPRSGDLSVYWYQQSLDQGLQFLIQYYNGEERAKGNILERFSAQQFPDLHSELNLSSLELGDSALYFCASSVTPGSPLHFGNGTRLTVT.